Listed here is a single T cell receptor (beta chain). TCRdb's copy holds only in-frame clones and misses some; the assay was immunoSEQ multiplex PCR. The data contain 83,000 or so clones, about 92% of them singletons. The data are from a study of technical replicates of blood from several donors. CDR3 length: 14 residues. The V gene's germline CDR1 is SQVTM and CDR2 ANQGSEA. The V and J ends lost 5 bases and 1 base respectively, with 15 bases between them. J is TRBJ2-7 and V is TRBV29-1, with D tentatively TRBD1 (6 bases). The TCR comes from a human donor in good health. Sequenced sample: T cells isolated from PBMCs. Here the CDR3 reads CSVHRDTRSYEQYF. CDR3 nucleotides: TGCAGCGTTCACCGGGACACCCGTTCCTACGAGCAGTACTTC.